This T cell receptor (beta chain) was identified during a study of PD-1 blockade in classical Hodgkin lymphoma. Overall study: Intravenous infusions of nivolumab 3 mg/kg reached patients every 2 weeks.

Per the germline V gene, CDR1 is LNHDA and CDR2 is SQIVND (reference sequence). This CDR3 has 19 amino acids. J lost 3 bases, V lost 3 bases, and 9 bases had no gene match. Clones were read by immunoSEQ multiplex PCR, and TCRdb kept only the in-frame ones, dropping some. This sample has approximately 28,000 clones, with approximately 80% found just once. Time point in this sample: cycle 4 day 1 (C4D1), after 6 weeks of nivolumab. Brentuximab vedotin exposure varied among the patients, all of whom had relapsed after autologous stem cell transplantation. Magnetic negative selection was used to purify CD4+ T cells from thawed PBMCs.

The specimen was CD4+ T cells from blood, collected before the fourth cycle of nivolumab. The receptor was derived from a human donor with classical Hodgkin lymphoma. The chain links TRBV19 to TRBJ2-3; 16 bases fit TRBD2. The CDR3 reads CASSIGTSGRAGRTDTQYF. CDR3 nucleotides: TGTGCCAGTAGTATTGGGACTAGCGGGAGGGCGGGTCGAACAGATACGCAGTATTTT.